This TCR beta chain was retrieved from a study of shared clonotypes between healthy human individuals. General observations from the study: In a handful of donors, around 5.5% of naive CD4 clonotypes appeared in common.

Each subset's genomic DNA was split evenly across several immunoSEQ plates. Sequencing used immunoSEQ multiplex PCR; TCRdb keeps in-frame clones, though not all of them. This table has some 1 million clones, under 80% appearing once. Details on this clone: Its matching antigen is unknown.

The germline V gene encodes CDR1 SEHNR and CDR2 FQNEAQ (reference sequence). This CDR3 contains 12 residues. Trimming removed 8 bases from V and 9 bases from J, with 14 bases in between. This receptor was obtained from a man younger than 30 in good health. This chain joins TRBV7-9 and TRBJ2-4; no definite D call. The material sequenced was memory CD4+ T cells sorted from blood. As for subset: CD45RA-negative fraction. CDR3: CASGLGGGIQYF. CDR3 DNA: TGTGCCAGCGGTCTAGGCGGCGGCATTCAGTACTTC.